The 27 T cell receptor beta chains below come from one sample, sequenced in a study of blood T cell repertoires in COVID-19. TCRdb keeps only in-frame clones here, not all; method: immunoSEQ multiplex PCR. In the table there are over 200,000 clones, roughly nine tenths of which are singletons. The specimen was peripheral blood. The receptors here all came from a man aged 40-49 years with acute or convalescent COVID-19.

The rearrangement joins TRBV2 to TRBJ2-1; maybe TRBD2 (5 bases). The CDR3 sequence is 14 residues long. Per the germline V gene, CDR1 is SNHLY and CDR2 is FYNNEI. V was trimmed by 2 bases and J by 5 bases, leaving 10 bases between them. This chain's CDR3 is CASSERTFDNEQFF. CDR3 coding DNA: TGTGCCAGCAGTGAAAGGACTTTTGACAATGAGCAGTTCTTC.

The chain combines TRBV5-4 with TRBJ2-3, with D maybe TRBD2 (6 bases). V was shortened by 4 bases and J by 5 bases, with 20 bases between the two germline ends. Germline CDR1 and CDR2: SGHNT and YYREEE (reference sequence). This CDR3 contains 16 residues. The CDR3, as DNA: TGTGCCAGCAGCCCCAACCCTACGGGAGAGGTAGATACGCAGTATTTT. It yields the protein CASSPNPTGEVDTQYF. The full variable domain, its missing parts supplied by reference TRBV5-4 and TRBJ2-3, is ETGVTQSPTHLIKTRGQQVTLRCSSQSGHNTVSWYQQALGQGPQFIFQYYREEENGRGNFPPRFSGLQFPNYSSELNVNALELDDSALYLCASSPNPTGEVDTQYFGPGTRLTVL.

Concerning this clone: At the DNA level, this CDR3 is encoded by other sequences in the same sample as well. The chain couples TRBV7-9 to TRBJ1-5; TRBD1 matches at 10 bases. V shed 5 bases and J 4 bases; nucleotides not matched to a gene: 2. The CDR3 has 14 amino acids. Germline-derived CDR1 and CDR2 are SEHNR and FQNEAQ (reference sequence). CDR3 amino acids: CASSLGQGNQPQHF. CDR3 DNA: TGTGCCAGCAGCCTGGGACAGGGGAATCAGCCCCAGCATTTT.

This clone has just one count. The rearrangement links TRBV21-1 to TRBJ2-7; the table's D call of TRBD2 was not tested on the DNA. TRBV21-1 is given as a pseudogene. The CDR3 totals 17 residues. The CDR3 DNA follows: TGTGCCATCAGGGGGGGGGACACCAAACCCCCAATCTACGAGCAGTACTTC. As protein: CAIRGGDTKPPIYEQYF.

The rearrangement joins TRBV11-2 to TRBJ2-7, with D unresolved. V shed 3 bases and J shed 5 bases, with 5 bases lying between them. The germline CDR1 and CDR2 sequences are SGHAT and FQNNGV. CDR3 length: 11 amino acids. The chain's CDR3 is CASSFRNEQYF. For the CDR3, the DNA is TGTGCCAGCAGCTTCAGGAACGAGCAGTACTTC.

This chain uses TRBV27 with TRBJ2-3; D might be TRBD1 (5 bases). Germline CDR1 reads MNHEY; CDR2 reads SMNVEV (reference sequence). V lost 5 bases and J lost 0, with 18 bases in between. CDR3 length equals 17 residues. In DNA form, the CDR3 reads TGTGCCAGCAGTCCGGCCTGGGGCCGCACTAGCACAGATACGCAGTATTTT. Its protein is CASSPAWGRTSTDTQYF.

This chain connects TRBV11-3 to TRBJ2-2, with 8 bases lining up with TRBD1. CDR3 length: 14 residues. The germline CDR1 and CDR2 sequences are SGHNT and YENEEA. V gave up 4 bases and J gave up 5 bases; unmatched junction bases: 3. CDR3 sequence reads: CASSSGQDTGELFF. In nucleotides, the CDR3 is TGTGCCAGCAGCTCGGGACAGGATACCGGGGAGCTGTTTTTT. The full variable domain, completed using reference TRBV11-3 and TRBJ2-2, is EAGVVQSPRYKIIEKKQPVAFWCNPISGHNTLYWYLQNLGQGPELLIRYENEEAVDDSQLPKDRFSAERLKGVDSTLKIQPAELGDSAVYLCASSSGQDTGELFFGEGSRLTVL.

The CDR3: CASSSLTGGKGNTIYF. The CDR3 coding sequence is TGTGCCAGCAGCTCGCTGACAGGGGGGAAAGGAAACACCATATATTTT. The chain links TRBV7-2 to TRBJ1-3; 9 bases agree with TRBD1. The germline CDR1 and CDR2 sequences are SGHTA and FQGNSA. The CDR3 length is 16 residues. The V and J ends lost 4 bases and 4 bases, in that order; junction bases with no gene match: 8.

The chain couples TRBV11-2 to TRBJ2-7; 7 bases match TRBD1. The germline V gene has CDR1 SGHAT and CDR2 FQNNGV. The CDR3 runs 15 residues. J gave up 9 bases and V 1 base, and 12 bases lay outside the gene matches. CDR3 in amino acids: CASSLGQGPLYVQYF. The CDR3 bases are TGTGCCAGCAGCTTAGGACAGGGTCCCTTATATGTGCAGTACTTC.

The chain links TRBV5-3 to TRBJ2-7; TRBD1 aligns across 7 bases. TRBV5-3 is annotated as an ORF whose role is uncertain. The CDR3 runs 14 residues. V trimming: 5 bases; J trimming: 1 base; junction bases outside the gene matches: 6. Here the CDR3 reads CARRLQGLSYEQYF. Here the CDR3 DNA reads TGTGCCAGAAGGTTACAGGGGTTATCCTACGAGCAGTACTTC.

This chain links TRBV24-1 with TRBJ1-5; 8 bases match TRBD1. Germline CDR1 and CDR2: KGHDR and SFDVKD. The J segment lost 6 bases and the V segment lost 6 bases, leaving 6 bases of the junction unmatched. The CDR3 sequence is 14 residues long. Here the CDR3 DNA reads TGTGCCACCAGTCCCGCAGGGGGCTGTCAGCCCCAGCATTTT. Translation: CATSPAGGCQPQHF.

The genes are TRBV29-1 and TRBJ1-2; 7 nucleotides align to TRBD1. V lost 7 bases to trimming and J lost 4 bases; unmatched junction nucleotides: 3. Per germline, CDR1 SQVTM and CDR2 ANQGSEA. CDR3 length: 11 amino acids. CDR3 sequence reads: CSGDSVYGYTF. The CDR3 bases are TGCAGCGGGGACAGCGTCTATGGCTACACCTTC.

V and J are TRBV6-5 and TRBJ1-2, with D perhaps TRBD1 (5 bases). V was clipped by 5 bases and J by 2 bases, with 15 bases between them. Germline V CDR1 and CDR2: MNHEY, SVGAGI. This CDR3 is 15 amino acids long. Here the CDR3 reads CASSTPGRGNYGYTF. In DNA form, the CDR3 reads TGTGCCAGCAGTACCCCCGGGAGGGGCAACTATGGCTACACCTTC.

The chain is built from TRBV27 and TRBJ1-3; D gene ambiguous. Trimming cost V 11 bases and J 2 bases, with 10 bases left between them. The CDR3 contains 12 residues. Germline V gives CDR1 MNHEY, CDR2 SMNVEV (reference sequence). CDR3 amino acids: CADQVAGNTIYF. The CDR3 bases are TGTGCCGACCAGGTGGCTGGAAACACCATATATTTT.

The chain couples TRBV2 to TRBJ2-5; 11 nucleotides align to TRBD2. Germline CDR1 is SNHLY and CDR2 is FYNNEI. Trimming removed 5 bases from V and 4 bases from J; junction bases left unmatched: 6. The CDR3 is 15 amino acids. Here the CDR3 DNA reads TGTGCCAGCAGTTTTCTAGCGGGGGGAGGAGAGACCCAGTACTTC. The encoded protein is CASSFLAGGGETQYF.

V usage is TRBV6-2 or TRBV6-3 and J usage is TRBJ1-2, with 8 bases matching TRBD1. Germline lookup yields CDR1 MNHEY and CDR2 SVGEGT. The CDR3 has 15 residues. V lost 1 base, J lost 2 bases, and 3 bases stayed unmatched. DNA for the CDR3: TGTGCCAGCAGTTACTGGGGACAGGAGAACTATGGCTACACCTTC. Amino acid sequence: CASSYWGQENYGYTF.

This chain connects TRBV5-1 to TRBJ2-7, with D perhaps TRBD1 (6 bases). This CDR3 contains 12 residues. Germline V gives CDR1 SGHRS, CDR2 YFSETQ. Trimming left V 3 bases short and J 6 bases short, with 10 bases between. CDR3 residues: CASSYRVGEQYF. CDR3 nucleotides: TGCGCCAGCAGCTACAGGGTGGGCGAGCAGTACTTC.

The chain is built from TRBV12-3 or TRBV12-4 and TRBJ1-1; no reliable D call. The CDR3 has 12 residues. The V end lost 3 bases, the J end lost 3 bases, and 5 bases lay between the germline ends. Here the CDR3 reads CASSFEYTEAFF. The CDR3 DNA reads TGTGCCAGCAGTTTTGAGTACACTGAAGCTTTCTTT.

V is TRBV5-1 and J is TRBJ2-2, with D perhaps matching TRBD2 (6 bases). Per the germline V gene, CDR1 is SGHRS and CDR2 is YFSETQ. This CDR3 region has 15 residues. V gave up 3 bases and J gave up 5 bases, with 14 bases separating them. CDR3 residues: CASSSAPDYTGELFF. In nucleotides, the CDR3 is TGCGCCAGCAGCTCCGCACCGGACTATACCGGGGAGCTGTTTTTT.

The V and J genes are TRBV20-1 and TRBJ2-5; D unresolved. The CDR3 runs 11 residues. V lost 1 base and J lost 5, with 5 bases in between. From germline, CDR1 is DFQATT and CDR2 SNEGSKA (reference sequence). CDR3: CSARGLETQYF. The CDR3 DNA reads as TGCAGTGCTAGAGGTCTGGAGACCCAGTACTTC.

The rearrangement joins TRBV10-2 to TRBJ1-5; 7 bases are a match to TRBD1. The trim removed 5 bases at V and 0 bases at J, leaving 7 bases unmatched. The CDR3 length is 16 residues. Germline CDR1 and CDR2: WSHSY and SAAADI. In DNA form, the CDR3 reads TGCGCCAGCAGTCCAGGGACAGACCATAGCAATCAGCCCCAGCATTTT. Translating it yields CASSPGTDHSNQPQHF.

This CDR3 reads CASSLSAESSYNEQFF. CDR3 coding DNA: TGCGCCAGCAGCTTGTCAGCGGAGAGCTCCTACAATGAGCAGTTCTTC. The chain couples TRBV5-1 to TRBJ2-1, with D possibly TRBD2 on 5 matching bases. Trimming left V 1 base short and J 0 bases short, with 11 bases between. Germline V gives CDR1 SGHRS, CDR2 YFSETQ. CDR3 size: 16 residues.

V and J are TRBV18 and TRBJ2-7; D ambiguous. V shed 1 base and J shed 6 bases, with 13 bases lying between them. Germline values: CDR1 KGHSH, CDR2 LQKENI. The CDR3 extends over 14 amino acids. CDR3 nucleotide sequence: TGTGCCAGCTCACCACATCCCAATCCCCCCGAGCAGTACTTC. As protein: CASSPHPNPPEQYF.

This chain joins TRBV10-3 and TRBJ2-1; TRBD2 is a possible D gene (6 bases). Germline CDR1 reads ENHRY; CDR2 reads SYGVKD. The CDR3 sequence is 14 residues long. Trimming removed 9 bases at V and 4 bases at J, with 16 bases between. CDR3 DNA sequence: TGTGCCATAAACGGGCAGGAGGGATACAATGAGCAGTTCTTC. Residues: CAINGQEGYNEQFF.

CDR3: CSVVLAGDPRETQYF. DNA for the CDR3: TGCAGCGTTGTTCTGGCGGGAGACCCCAGAGAGACCCAGTACTTC. The J gene is TRBJ2-5, the V gene TRBV29-1; 7 bases are shared with TRBD2. The germline gives CDR1 SQVTM, CDR2 ANQGSEA. The CDR3 runs 15 residues. V shed 4 bases and J 4 bases; nucleotides not matched to a gene: 12.

V is TRBV4-1 and J is TRBJ1-1, with D maybe TRBD1 (5 bases). In germline, CDR1 is MGHRA, CDR2 YSYEKL. CDR3 length: 16 amino acids. With 0 bases removed from V and 5 bases from J, the gap between germline ends came to 16 bases. The CDR3 is CASSQDGREGITEAFF. The CDR3 DNA sequence: TGCGCCAGCAGCCAAGACGGCAGGGAAGGAATTACTGAAGCTTTCTTT.

This clone has a single count. J is TRBJ2-5 and V is TRBV9; the match to TRBD1 covers 7 bases. The CDR3 loop spans 16 amino acids. V dropped 4 bases and J dropped 4; count of bases not matched to a gene: 13. Looked up from germline, CDR1 is SGDLS and CDR2 is YYNGEE. CDR3 region: CASSSALTTGTETQYF. CDR3 DNA: TGTGCCAGCAGCTCCGCCCTTACGACAGGGACAGAGACCCAGTACTTC. Using reference TRBV9 and TRBJ2-5 for the parts outside the CDR3, the full variable domain is DSGVTQTPKHLITATGQRVTLRCSPRSGDLSVYWYQQSLDQGLQFLIQYYNGEERAKGNILERFSAQQFPDLHSELNLSSLELGDSALYFCASSSALTTGTETQYFGPGTRLLVL.